A single sample is the source of the 19 T cell receptor beta chains below, sequenced in a study of technical replicates of blood from a handful of donors. The data were produced by immunoSEQ multiplex PCR, yet TCRdb's version contains in-frame clones alone and is incomplete. This repertoire shows about 82,000 clones, 96% found once; its top ten account for approximately 0.41%. The sequenced sample consisted of T cells isolated from PBMCs. The receptor set was obtained from a human donor in good health.

The J gene is TRBJ1-5, the V gene TRBV4-1; a possible D gene is TRBD1 (5 bases). Trimming stripped 3 bases from V and 2 bases from J, with 11 bases between. Germline CDR1 reads MGHRA; CDR2 reads YSYEKL. The CDR3 has 15 amino acids. CDR3 DNA: TGCGCCAGCAGCCACCAGGGTGGAGGCAATCAGCCCCAGCATTTT. This translates into CASSHQGGGNQPQHF.

The genes are TRBV4-2 and TRBJ2-1, with D possibly TRBD2 on 6 matching bases. This CDR3 region has 15 residues. The germline CDR1 and CDR2 sequences are LGHNA and YNFKEQ. V lost 1 base, J lost 0 bases, and 7 bases lay in between. The CDR3 sequence: CASSQVAASYNEQFF. CDR3 DNA sequence: TGTGCCAGCAGCCAAGTAGCGGCCTCCTACAATGAGCAGTTCTTC.

V gene TRBV6-5 combines with J gene TRBJ2-7; 9 bases agree with TRBD1. CDR3 size: 15 residues. With V trimmed by 5 bases and J by 2 bases, 7 bases remained unmatched. The germline CDR1 and CDR2 sequences are MNHEY and SVGAGI. The CDR3 sequence: CASSQTWDRAYEQYF. CDR3 coding DNA: TGTGCCAGCAGTCAGACCTGGGACAGGGCCTACGAGCAGTACTTC.

This chain uses TRBV29-1 with TRBJ2-2, with TRBD2 identical over 13 bases. The CDR3 is 16 amino acids. V was clipped by 4 bases and J by 6 bases; unmatched bases: 8. The germline gives CDR1 SQVTM, CDR2 ANQGSEA. DNA for the CDR3: TGCAGCGTTGTGAGGACTAGCGGGAGTTCGCCCGGGGAGCTGTTTTTT. Protein: CSVVRTSGSSPGELFF.

The rearrangement joins TRBV6-5 to TRBJ1-1; TRBD1 is a possible D gene (6 bases). Between the trimmed V and J ends, which lost 6 bases and 11 bases, there was a span of 19 bases. Germline V gene data show CDR1 as MNHEY and CDR2 as SVGAGI. The CDR3 totals 13 residues. CDR3 in amino acids: CASSEFTGRAAFF. For the CDR3, the DNA is TGTGCCAGCAGCGAATTTACAGGGAGGGCCGCTTTCTTT.

V is TRBV11-2 and J is TRBJ2-6; D might be TRBD2 (6 bases). Trimming stripped 5 bases from V and 0 bases from J, with 11 bases between. In germline, CDR1 is SGHAT, CDR2 FQNNGV. The length of the CDR3 is 16 residues. CDR3 amino acids: CASSPRRDSGANVLTF. The CDR3 DNA reads TGTGCCAGCAGCCCCAGGCGGGACTCTGGGGCCAACGTCCTGACTTTC.

The chain is built from TRBV5-1 and TRBJ2-7; the match to TRBD1 covers 9 bases. In germline, CDR1 is SGHRS, CDR2 YFSETQ. The CDR3 spans 15 residues. V shed 4 bases, J shed 5 bases, and the junction held 10 bases outside the gene matches. The CDR3 reads CASSASGTGFNEQYF. In DNA, the CDR3 is TGCGCCAGCAGCGCGAGCGGGACAGGGTTCAACGAGCAGTACTTC.

V gene TRBV5-1 combines with J gene TRBJ2-3, with D possibly matching TRBD2 (7 bases). V shed 4 bases and J shed 3 bases, with 18 bases lying between them. There are 16 residues in the CDR3. The germline V gene encodes CDR1 SGHRS and CDR2 YFSETQ. The CDR3 here is CASSRGGRASTDTQYF. The CDR3 DNA is TGCGCCAGCAGCCGAGGGGGGAGGGCCTCGACAGATACGCAGTATTTT.

The chain links TRBV28 to TRBJ1-2; TRBD1 matches 10 bases. Per germline, CDR1 MDHEN and CDR2 SYDVKM. Unmatched junction bases numbered 5, after V lost 5 bases and J lost 8 bases. The CDR3 length is 13 residues. The CDR3 protein is CASSDRGLYGYTF. The CDR3 DNA is TGTGCCAGCAGTGACAGGGGGCTCTACGGCTACACCTTC.

This rearrangement joins TRBV11-2 to TRBJ2-1, with D unresolved. There are 12 residues in the CDR3. From germline, CDR1 is SGHAT and CDR2 FQNNGV. The germline V and J ends were trimmed by 5 bases and 5 bases, with 7 bases remaining between them. CDR3: CASSVGDNEQFF. The CDR3 DNA reads TGTGCCAGCAGCGTCGGAGACAATGAGCAGTTCTTC.

With regard to this clone: The junction and the germline gene differ at one end; a read error may be behind it. The same CDR3 also results from other DNA sequences found in this sample. The chain is built from TRBV9 and TRBJ2-5; TRBD2 agrees at 8 bases. The CDR3 contains 13 residues. CDR1 is SGDLS and CDR2 is YYNGEE in the germline V gene. The CDR3 loop reads CASSVAGQETQYF. CDR3 coding DNA: TGTGCCAGCAGTGTAGCGGGACAAGAGACCCAGTACTTC.

V usage is TRBV27 and J usage is TRBJ2-3; TRBD2 is a possible D gene (6 bases). Between the trimmed V and J ends, which lost 2 bases and 6 bases, there was a span of 15 bases. The germline CDR1 and CDR2 sequences are MNHEY and SMNVEV (reference sequence). This CDR3 has 15 amino acids. The CDR3 nucleotides read TGTGCCAGCAGTTTAGCGGGAACACTCGGGGATACGCAGTATTTT. Protein sequence: CASSLAGTLGDTQYF.

The chain combines TRBV11-2 with TRBJ2-5, with TRBD2 matching 7 bases. Per germline, CDR1 SGHAT and CDR2 FQNNGV. V lost 5 bases, J lost 0 bases, and 15 bases stayed unmatched. The CDR3 spans 18 residues. CDR3 protein: CASSPARALAAYQETQYF. CDR3 in DNA: TGTGCCAGCAGCCCCGCCCGGGCGCTAGCGGCCTACCAAGAGACCCAGTACTTC. Full variable domain (remainder filled in from reference TRBV11-2 and TRBJ2-5): EAGVAQSPRYKIIEKRQSVAFWCNPISGHATLYWYQQILGQGPKLLIQFQNNGVVDDSQLPKDRFSAERLKGVDSTLKIQPAKLEDSAVYLCASSPARALAAYQETQYFGPGTRLLVL.

The genes are TRBV29-1 and TRBJ2-7; maybe TRBD1 (5 bases). Looked up from germline, CDR1 is SQVTM and CDR2 is ANQGSEA. The CDR3 is 12 amino acids. V shed 6 bases and J shed 4 bases, with 13 bases lying between them. CDR3 sequence: CSVGNQGYEQYF. CDR3 bases: TGCAGCGTGGGAAATCAGGGTTACGAGCAGTACTTC.

The gene calls are TRBV5-4 and TRBJ2-1, with 7 bases matching TRBD1. The V gene's germline CDR1 is SGHNT and CDR2 YYREEE (reference sequence). The CDR3 spans 15 residues. Losses at the gene ends were 4 bases for V and 7 bases for J; bases not matched to a gene: 11. The CDR3: CASSAPYGTENEQFF. The CDR3 DNA sequence: TGTGCCAGCAGCGCGCCCTACGGGACAGAGAATGAGCAGTTCTTC.

The count of this clone is one. The rearrangement uses TRBV7-6 and TRBJ2-7; possible D gene TRBD2, 6 bases. Between the trimmed V and J ends, which lost 4 bases and 5 bases, there was a span of 12 bases. Germline V CDR1 and CDR2: SGHVS, FNYEAQ. The length of the CDR3 is 13 residues. The CDR3 protein is CASSSGLFDEQYF. DNA of the CDR3: TGTGCCAGCAGCTCAGGACTATTCGACGAGCAGTACTTC.

The rearrangement joins TRBV6-5 to TRBJ2-2; TRBD1 matches 7 bases. Germline V gene data show CDR1 as MNHEY and CDR2 as SVGAGI. Germline trimming cut 8 bases from V and 4 bases from J; bases unmatched to any gene: 7. The CDR3 runs to 14 residues. The CDR3 DNA reads TGTGCCAGCGCCAAGGGGGCGGGCACCGGGGAGCTGTTTTTT. Amino acid sequence: CASAKGAGTGELFF.

The V and J genes are TRBV19 and TRBJ1-1, with a possible D match to TRBD1 (6 bases). CDR1 LNHDA and CDR2 SQIVND come from the germline V gene (reference sequence). The CDR3 has 15 amino acids. The ends were cut back, 1 base at V and 1 base at J, with 10 bases in the middle. The CDR3 protein is CASSIAGGGNTEAFF. CDR3 sequence (DNA): TGTGCCAGTAGTATAGCTGGGGGCGGGAACACTGAAGCTTTCTTT.

Concerning this clone: Other DNA sequences in this specimen translate into the identical CDR3. This chain uses TRBV27 with TRBJ2-7; TRBD1 matches 11 bases. V dropped 6 bases and J dropped 3; count of bases not matched to a gene: 4. Germline CDR1 MNHEY, CDR2 SMNVEV (reference sequence). CDR3 size: 14 residues. Here the CDR3 reads CASSSGTGGYEQYF. Here the CDR3 DNA reads TGTGCCAGCAGCTCCGGGACAGGGGGCTACGAGCAGTACTTC.